The next 26 T cell receptor beta chains were all read from a single sample in a study of cytomegalovirus exposure and HLA in healthy donors. The PCR used 60 Vbeta and 13 Jbeta primers. Repertoires were generated with immunoSEQ multiplex PCR, while TCRdb's copy carries only in-frame clones and drops some. The sample contains fewer than 250,000 clones, over 60% of which appear only once. Sequenced input: PBMCs. These receptors all come from a male donor in good health and CMV-seronegative.

The chain recombines TRBV4-1 with TRBJ1-1; D possibly corresponds to TRBD1 (6 bases). Germline CDR1 and CDR2: MGHRA and YSYEKL. The CDR3 consists of 15 residues. The V end was cut by 6 bases, the J end by 3 bases, with 17 bases between. The CDR3 bases are TGCGCCAGCAGTTCTCACAGGGCAGGGTACACTGAAGCTTTCTTT. Its translation is CASSSHRAGYTEAFF.

The chain joins TRBV15 to TRBJ2-7; 7 nucleotides match TRBD2. There are 15 residues in the CDR3. V lost 4 bases and J lost 4; bases outside the gene matches: 10. Germline V gene data show CDR1 as LNHNV and CDR2 as YYDKDF (reference sequence). The CDR3 reads CATSTDPGGTYEQYF. The CDR3 nucleotides read TGTGCCACCAGCACCGACCCCGGGGGGACTTACGAGCAGTACTTC.

V is TRBV7-2 and J is TRBJ1-1; possibly TRBD1 for D (5 bases). The CDR3 contains 12 residues. Trimming shortened V by 4 bases and J by 10 bases, and 13 bases separated the two germline ends. Germline V gene sequence: CDR1 SGHTA, CDR2 FQGNSA. CDR3 bases: TGTGCCAGCAGCTCAGGGTGGCAGGGAGCTTTCTTT. Protein product: CASSSGWQGAFF.

The chain couples TRBV19 to TRBJ2-3; TRBD2 might be the D (6 bases). The germline V gene has CDR1 LNHDA and CDR2 SQIVND (reference sequence). V was trimmed by 6 bases and J by 14 bases, leaving 21 bases between them. This CDR3 has 13 residues. DNA of the CDR3: TGTGCCAGTAGCTCACTAGCAACCCACTGGCCGTATTTT. Protein: CASSSLATHWPYF.

The gene calls are TRBV7-2 and TRBJ2-5, with D possibly TRBD1 on 7 matching bases. The V end was cut by 3 bases, the J end by 4 bases, with 12 bases between. The germline V gene encodes CDR1 SGHTA and CDR2 FQGNSA. The CDR3 extends over 14 amino acids. The CDR3 bases are TGTGCCAGCAGCTTTAGACAGGGAGGAGAGACCCAGTACTTC. Its protein is CASSFRQGGETQYF.

The chain recombines TRBV11-3 with TRBJ2-3, with D possibly being TRBD2 (5 bases). The CDR3 is 15 residues long. Germline V CDR1 and CDR2: SGHNT, YENEEA. The V end was cut by 1 base, the J end by 4 bases, with 12 bases between. CDR3 nucleotides: TGTGCCAGCAGCTTAGCCACTAGTGGACCAGATACGCAGTATTTT. Translating it yields CASSLATSGPDTQYF.

This clone occurred once. CDR3 residues: CASSYGQGISYEQYF. In DNA form, the CDR3 reads TGTGCCAGCAGCTACGGACAGGGCATCTCCTACGAGCAGTACTTC. The gene calls are TRBV2 and TRBJ2-7; 8 bases align to TRBD1. The CDR3 sequence is 15 residues long. Trimming removed 6 bases from V and 0 bases from J; junction bases left unmatched: 7. Germline CDR1 is SNHLY and CDR2 is FYNNEI. The complete variable domain, with remaining parts taken from reference TRBV2 and TRBJ2-7, reads EPEVTQTPSHQVTQMGQEVILRCVPISNHLYFYWYRQILGQKVEFLVSFYNNEISEKSEIFDDQFSVERPDGSNFTLKIRSTKLEDSAMYFCASSYGQGISYEQYFGPGTRLTVT.

The chain combines TRBV11-3 with TRBJ2-7; TRBD2 matches 8 bases. Trimming took 3 bases from V and 4 from J; bases not matched to a gene: 2. CDR3 length: 13 amino acids. Germline V lookup: CDR1 SGHNT, CDR2 YENEEA. CDR3 DNA: TGTGCCAGCAGCTTCACTAGCGGATACGAGCAGTACTTC. Encoded protein: CASSFTSGYEQYF.

The CDR3 loop reads CASSPPGRQGSNQPQHF. DNA of the CDR3: TGTGCCAGCTCACCACCGGGGAGACAGGGGAGTAATCAGCCCCAGCATTTT. The genes are TRBV18 and TRBJ1-5, with 8 positions matching TRBD1. Trimming took 0 bases from V and 4 from J; bases not matched to a gene: 8. Germline-derived CDR1 and CDR2 are KGHSH and LQKENI. CDR3 length: 17 amino acids.

The chain carries TRBV5-1 and TRBJ2-1; 11 bases are shared with TRBD2. This CDR3 has 15 residues. Per germline, CDR1 SGHRS and CDR2 YFSETQ. The V gene end was trimmed by 2 bases and the J gene end by 7 bases; junction bases not matched to a gene: 5. CDR3 amino acids: CASSFSGGALNEQFF. The CDR3 coding sequence is TGCGCCAGCAGCTTTAGCGGGGGGGCCTTGAATGAGCAGTTCTTC.

V is TRBV19 and J is TRBJ2-2, with TRBD1 identical over 7 bases. Germline V gives CDR1 LNHDA, CDR2 SQIVND (reference sequence). The CDR3 loop spans 15 amino acids. The junction had 10 bases not matched to a gene; V was cut back by 8 bases and J by 4 bases. CDR3 in amino acids: CASSNSGGATGELFF. The DNA of the CDR3 is TGTGCCAGTTCTAATTCAGGGGGAGCCACCGGGGAGCTGTTTTTT.

The CDR3: CASSLAGAGTDTQYF. The CDR3 DNA reads as TGCGCCAGCAGCTTGGCAGGGGCTGGTACAGATACGCAGTATTTT. The J gene is TRBJ2-3, the V gene TRBV5-1; maybe TRBD1 (6 bases). This CDR3 region has 15 residues. The V gene's germline CDR1 is SGHRS and CDR2 YFSETQ. The V end was cut by 0 bases, the J end by 3 bases, with 11 bases between.

CDR3 region: CSVEVPRTNTEAFF. Written as DNA, the CDR3 is TGCAGCGTTGAAGTTCCCAGAACGAACACTGAAGCTTTCTTT. The chain has TRBV29-1 and TRBJ1-1; D is undetermined. Trimming took 1 base from V and 1 from J, leaving 10 bases between them. This CDR3 region has 14 residues. CDR1 is SQVTM and CDR2 is ANQGSEA in the germline V gene.

The chain combines TRBV7-9 with TRBJ2-7; D ambiguous. From germline, CDR1 is SEHNR and CDR2 FQNEAQ (reference sequence). Trimming removed 3 bases at V and 4 bases at J, with 4 bases between. The CDR3 loop spans 11 amino acids. CDR3 protein: CASSFSYEQYF. The DNA of the CDR3 is TGTGCCAGCAGCTTCAGTTACGAGCAGTACTTC.

The genes are TRBV7-9 and TRBJ2-7; a possible D gene is TRBD2 (7 bases). V was pared by 5 bases and J by 6 bases, with 14 bases between. Germline V CDR1 and CDR2: SEHNR, FQNEAQ (reference sequence). The CDR3 contains 13 residues. CDR3 sequence (DNA): TGTGCCAGCAGCCCGAAGGGGGGGCGCGAGCAGTACTTC. Amino acid sequence: CASSPKGGREQYF. The full variable domain, completed using reference TRBV7-9 and TRBJ2-7, is DTGVSQNPRHKITKRGQNVTFRCDPISEHNRLYWYRQTLGQGPEFLTYFQNEAQLEKSRLLSDRFSAERPKGSFSTLEIQRTEQGDSAMYLCASSPKGGREQYFGPGTRLTVT.

This clone was counted once. The V and J genes are TRBV19 and TRBJ1-1; 10 positions match TRBD1. This CDR3 contains 13 residues. J lost 3 bases, V lost 6 bases, and 1 base had no gene match. Germline values: CDR1 LNHDA, CDR2 SQIVND (reference sequence). CDR3 in DNA: TGTGCCAGTAGGGACAGGGGGGACACTGAAGCTTTCTTT. This translates into CASRDRGDTEAFF.

This chain joins TRBV19 and TRBJ2-1; a weak D match, TRBD1 (6 bases). With 7 bases removed from V and 3 bases from J, the gap between germline ends came to 13 bases. Germline V gene lookup returns CDR1 LNHDA and CDR2 SQIVND (reference sequence). The CDR3 contains 14 residues. The CDR3 reads CASTNGQYYNEQFF. The DNA for the CDR3 is TGTGCCAGTACCAACGGACAGTACTACAATGAGCAGTTCTTC.

The chain recombines TRBV2 with TRBJ2-1, with 10 bases aligning to TRBD1. The CDR3 is 16 amino acids. The germline CDR1 and CDR2 sequences are SNHLY and FYNNEI. The J segment lost 2 bases and the V segment lost 6 bases, leaving 7 bases of the junction unmatched. CDR3 residues: CASSSGTGEPYNEQFF. CDR3 sequence (DNA): TGTGCCAGCAGCTCCGGGACAGGGGAACCCTACAATGAGCAGTTCTTC.

Notes on this clone: No DNA is shown, since the ends of the CDR3 on it are uncertain; the CDR3 is the one TCRdb lists. V is TRBV9 and J is TRBJ2-7; the DNA was not used to check the table's D call, TRBD1. The CDR3 region is 13 residues in length, termini included. CDR1 is SGDLS, CDR2 YYNGEE, per germline. CDR3 amino acids: CASSVGVGTDPLF.

V usage is TRBV28 and J usage is TRBJ2-2, with 12 bases that match TRBD2. Trimming cost V 8 bases and J 7 bases; bases outside gene matches: 8. CDR1 and CDR2 (germline): MDHEN, SYDVKM. The CDR3 spans 15 residues. The CDR3 is CASRSSGREVGELFF. The CDR3 DNA reads as TGTGCCAGCCGGTCTAGCGGGAGGGAGGTCGGGGAGCTGTTTTTT.

The chain combines TRBV27 with TRBJ1-2; TRBD1 is a possible D gene (6 bases). The V end lost 0 bases, the J end lost 4 bases, and 12 bases lay between the germline ends. The CDR3 extends over 15 amino acids. Germline V CDR1 and CDR2: MNHEY, SMNVEV (reference sequence). This CDR3 is CASSLSGDIPYGYTF. The CDR3 region has the DNA TGTGCCAGCAGTTTATCGGGGGACATCCCCTATGGCTACACCTTC.

The rearrangement uses TRBV5-1 and TRBJ1-1; 7 nucleotides agree with TRBD1. Germline assignment: CDR1 SGHRS and CDR2 YFSETQ. The CDR3 runs 14 residues. V lost 6 bases and J lost 3; bases outside the gene matches: 8. Here the CDR3 DNA reads TGCGCCAGCACTACGGGACAGTGGGACACTGAAGCTTTCTTT. Its translation is CASTTGQWDTEAFF.

V usage is TRBV7-2 and J usage is TRBJ2-2; TRBD2 agrees at 7 bases. Trimming took 0 bases from V and 3 from J; bases not matched to a gene: 4. CDR1 is SGHTA, CDR2 FQGNSA, per germline. CDR3 length equals 16 residues. CDR3 region: CASSLAHLADTGELFF. DNA of the CDR3: TGTGCCAGCAGCTTAGCTCATCTAGCGGACACCGGGGAGCTGTTTTTT.

This clone is a singleton in its sample. The chain joins TRBV9 to TRBJ2-5, with 10 bases lining up with TRBD1. The CDR3 loop spans 15 amino acids. Germline loops: CDR1 SGDLS, CDR2 YYNGEE. The V gene end was trimmed by 1 base and the J gene end by 4 bases; junction bases not matched to a gene: 4. In nucleotides, the CDR3 is TGTGCCAGCAGCGTAAGTGGACAGGGGGGAGAGACCCAGTACTTC. Translating gives CASSVSGQGGETQYF.

The CDR3 bases are TGCGCCAGCAGCCAACCCTCCCACCGACTAAACGAGCAGTACTTC. This gives the protein CASSQPSHRLNEQYF. The rearrangement uses TRBV4-1 and TRBJ2-7; tentatively, D is TRBD2 (5 bases). The germline gives CDR1 MGHRA, CDR2 YSYEKL. Trimming left V 2 bases short and J 5 bases short, with 16 bases between. The CDR3 extends over 15 amino acids.

The CDR3 sequence: CAIGEEDTQYF. The CDR3 coding sequence is TGTGCCATCGGGGAGGAGGATACGCAGTATTTT. The V gene is TRBV10-3, the J gene TRBJ2-3, with D possibly matching TRBD2 (6 bases). With 8 bases removed from V and 6 bases from J, the gap between germline ends came to 9 bases. The CDR3 runs 11 residues. Germline V lookup: CDR1 ENHRY, CDR2 SYGVKD.